Reported below is one T cell receptor (beta chain). The antigen is unknown. This sample is drawn from a study of shared clonotypes between healthy human individuals. General observations from the study: Clonotype sharing among donors was thought likely to change with sequencing depth. Non-shared clonotypes had lower generation probabilities than those shared by all four donors.

Sequenced by immunoSEQ multiplex PCR; TCRdb stores in-frame clones only, minus some. The repertoire holds some 2 million clones, with approximately 95% as singletons. Naive CD8 cells lacked CD45RO and underwent positive selection for CCR7, leaving out terminally differentiated effector memory CD45RA+ cells. Donors comprised healthy HIV-negative adults lacking recent acute infections or vaccinations. Germline lookup yields CDR1 MNHEY and CDR2 SMNVEV (reference sequence). Trimming removed 4 bases from V and 3 bases from J, with 7 bases in between. This CDR3 region has 13 residues. The rearrangement joins TRBV27 to TRBJ1-5; no clear D. The receptor was derived from a man aged 18 to 29 in good health. Sequencing was done on a sample of naive CD8+ T cells sorted from blood. CDR3 loop: CASSSMINQPQHF. The CDR3 nucleotides read TGTGCCAGCAGTTCAATGATCAATCAGCCCCAGCATTTT.